This TCR beta chain was sequenced during a study of shared clonotypes between healthy human individuals. Germline CDR1 MNHEY, CDR2 SMNVEV (reference sequence). The CDR3 is made up of 13 amino acids. Between the trimmed V and J ends, which lost 4 bases and 0 bases, there was a span of 7 bases. The donor population consisted of healthy HIV-negative adults with no recent acute infections or vaccinations. From CD4+ cells came CD45RA+ naive and CD45RA-negative memory subsets. As regards this clone: The antigen is not known.

Points from the study as a whole: Few donors limited the genetic and exposure-history diversity represented.

Some clones are missing from TCRdb's copy, which holds only in-frame ones; the method was immunoSEQ multiplex PCR. The table has more than 2 million clones, approximately 96% seen once. Sequenced sample: naive CD4+ T cells sorted from blood. Subset here: CD45RA+ positively selected. V usage is TRBV27 and J usage is TRBJ2-7; the D is unclear. This sequence was found in a man between 18 and 35 years old in good health. CDR3 DNA: TGTGCCAGCAGTTCGGGCAACTCCTACGAGCAGTACTTC. Amino acid sequence: CASSSGNSYEQYF.